This passage covers 27 T cell receptor beta chains from one sample sequenced in a study of T cell changes during pregnancy in multiple sclerosis. The protocol was immunoSEQ multiplex PCR, while the TCRdb copy is restricted to in-frame clones and leaves out a portion. Of around 69,000 clones listed, around 94% are singletons. The source was peripheral blood, collected in the second trimester of pregnancy. The source is a female donor in good health, enrolled as a control in a pregnancy study.

The V gene is TRBV12-5, the J gene TRBJ1-5, with D possibly being TRBD1 (5 bases). Trimming removed 6 bases from V and 3 bases from J, with 15 bases in between. Looked up from germline, CDR1 is LGHNT and CDR2 is FRNRAP. The CDR3 is 15 residues long. The CDR3 DNA follows: TGTGCTAGTGGGATAGGGGATACCCCCAATCAGCCCCAGCATTTT. Translated: CASGIGDTPNQPQHF. Drawing the rest from reference TRBV12-5 and TRBJ1-5, the complete variable domain is DARVTQTPRHKVTEMGQEVTMRCQPILGHNTVFWYRQTMMQGLELLAYFRNRAPLDDSGMPKDRFSAEMPDATLATLKIQPSEPRDSAVYFCASGIGDTPNQPQHFGDGTRLSIL.

The chain has TRBV6-6 and TRBJ1-6; D might be TRBD1 (6 bases). The CDR3 length is 13 residues. The V gene's germline CDR1 is MNHNY and CDR2 SVGAGI (reference sequence). Trimming removed 4 bases from V and 9 bases from J, with 10 bases in between. Here the CDR3 reads CASSSDRISPLHF. The CDR3 DNA reads as TGTGCCAGCAGTTCCGACAGGATTTCACCCCTCCACTTT.

V usage is TRBV7-6 and J usage is TRBJ2-5, with unresolved D. The CDR3 spans 12 residues. Germline V CDR1 and CDR2: SGHVS, FNYEAQ. Trimming shortened V by 0 bases and J by 7 bases, and 6 bases separated the two germline ends. The CDR3 nucleotides read TGTGCCAGCAGCTTAGCGCGGAGGACCCAGTACTTC. It yields the protein CASSLARRTQYF.

The rearrangement joins TRBV27 to TRBJ2-3; 10 nucleotides align to TRBD2. V shed 6 bases, J shed 2 bases, and the junction held 11 bases outside the gene matches. The CDR3 extends over 17 amino acids. Looked up from germline, CDR1 is MNHEY and CDR2 is SMNVEV (reference sequence). The CDR3 DNA follows: TGTGCCAGCAGACGGGTTGGTAGCGGGGGGCCCACAGATACGCAGTATTTT. Its protein is CASRRVGSGGPTDTQYF.

J is TRBJ2-7 and V is TRBV6-1; D remains ambiguous. V was pared by 3 bases and J by 3 bases, with 3 bases between. Germline CDR1 and CDR2: MNHNS and SASEGT. This CDR3 contains 11 residues. In nucleotides, the CDR3 is TGTGCCAGCAGTGACTTCTACGAGCAGTACTTC. Translated: CASSDFYEQYF.

The gene calls are TRBV20-1 and TRBJ1-1; perhaps TRBD1 as D (5 bases). This CDR3 region has 11 residues. Germline lookup yields CDR1 DFQATT and CDR2 SNEGSKA (reference sequence). CDR3 nucleotide sequence: TGCAGGGGGGAGGAGAACACTGAAGCTTTCTTT. It codes for CRGEENTEAFF.

V is TRBV30 and J is TRBJ2-7; D might be TRBD1 (5 bases). The V end was cut by 0 bases, the J end by 0 bases, with 12 bases between. The germline V gene encodes CDR1 GTSNPN and CDR2 SVGIG (reference sequence). The CDR3 is 15 amino acids. CDR3 amino acids: CAWSVHGAASYEQYF. The CDR3 DNA is TGTGCCTGGAGTGTACATGGGGCGGCCTCCTACGAGCAGTACTTC.

A few counts support this clone. The chain links TRBV29-1 to TRBJ1-1, with a possible D match to TRBD1 (5 bases). The V end lost 3 bases, the J end lost 6 bases, and 14 bases lay between the germline ends. The CDR3 covers 13 residues. Germline V gene data show CDR1 as SQVTM and CDR2 as ANQGSEA. This chain's CDR3 is CSVEVQGYAEAFF. The DNA of the CDR3 is TGCAGCGTTGAGGTGCAGGGATACGCTGAAGCTTTCTTT.

This chain joins TRBV6-5 and TRBJ1-2; D is unclear. V shed 7 bases and J shed 2 bases, with 14 bases lying between them. The CDR3 totals 14 residues. CDR1 and CDR2 (germline): MNHEY, SVGAGI. CDR3 bases: TGTGCCAGCACCCCTAAATCAGCGAACTATGGCTACACCTTC. Translated: CASTPKSANYGYTF.

V and J are TRBV5-1 and TRBJ2-5; 10 bases agree with TRBD2. V gave up 2 bases and J gave up 2 bases; unmatched junction bases: 3. The CDR3 extends over 15 amino acids. Germline CDR1 reads SGHRS; CDR2 reads YFSETQ. CDR3 region: CASSFSGGIQETQYF. CDR3 coding DNA: TGCGCCAGCAGCTTTAGCGGGGGGATACAAGAGACCCAGTACTTC.

This sequence joins TRBV9 and TRBJ2-3; maybe TRBD1 (6 bases). CDR1 is SGDLS, CDR2 YYNGEE, per germline. The CDR3 is 17 amino acids. V lost 2 bases and J lost 2, with 18 bases in between. The CDR3 DNA follows: TGTGCCAGCAGCGTCGGGACCGGGGACACCCTCACAGATACGCAGTATTTT. Residues: CASSVGTGDTLTDTQYF.

On this clone: The same CDR3 can be traced to other DNA sequences in this sample. This chain joins TRBV2 and TRBJ1-2; TRBD1 might be the D (6 bases). Germline CDR1 SNHLY, CDR2 FYNNEI. V was clipped by 6 bases and J by 8 bases, with 16 bases between them. This CDR3 is 13 amino acids long. The CDR3 region is CASRLQGARGYTF. Here the CDR3 DNA reads TGTGCCAGCAGGTTACAGGGAGCCCGGGGCTACACCTTC.

The V gene is TRBV19, the J gene TRBJ1-4; 8 bases agree with TRBD1. Germline V gives CDR1 LNHDA, CDR2 SQIVND (reference sequence). Trimming took 3 bases from V and 3 from J; bases not matched to a gene: 3. The CDR3 consists of 15 residues. The CDR3, as DNA: TGTGCCAGTAGTATCGGGGGACAGGCTAATGAAAAACTGTTTTTT. Its protein product is CASSIGGQANEKLFF.

The chain carries TRBV6-5 and TRBJ2-5, with D perhaps TRBD2 (6 bases). This CDR3 is built from 16 residues. V was cut by 1 base and J by 2 bases, with 14 bases left in between. Germline-derived CDR1 and CDR2 are MNHEY and SVGAGI. CDR3 residues: CASSYWGDSGQETQYF. The DNA for the CDR3 is TGTGCCAGCAGTTACTGGGGGGATAGTGGGCAAGAGACCCAGTACTTC.

This chain uses TRBV4-2 with TRBJ2-3; D possibly corresponds to TRBD2 (6 bases). Germline CDR1 reads LGHNA; CDR2 reads YNFKEQ. V lost 1 base to trimming and J lost 0 bases, with 11 bases between them. This CDR3 comprises 16 residues. The CDR3 protein is CASSQVGGMSTDTQYF. The CDR3 region has the DNA TGTGCCAGCAGCCAAGTTGGGGGGATGAGCACAGATACGCAGTATTTT.

J is TRBJ1-2 and V is TRBV27; 7 bases agree with TRBD1. The CDR3 sequence is 14 residues long. Germline CDR1 and CDR2: MNHEY and SMNVEV (reference sequence). The V and J ends lost 8 bases and 4 bases, in that order; junction bases with no gene match: 10. CDR3 protein: CASGNGGQSYGYTF. CDR3 DNA sequence: TGTGCCAGCGGAAATGGGGGACAGAGCTATGGCTACACCTTC.

The chain employs TRBV28 and TRBJ1-1; 11 positions match TRBD1. CDR1 and CDR2 (germline): MDHEN, SYDVKM. This CDR3 has 14 amino acids. Trimming removed 6 bases from V and 4 bases from J; junction bases left unmatched: 4. The CDR3 sequence: CASRWDRGSTEAFF. As DNA, the CDR3 is TGTGCCAGCAGGTGGGACAGGGGGAGCACTGAAGCTTTCTTT.

The chain recombines TRBV7-9 with TRBJ2-3; D not certain. Per the germline V gene, CDR1 is SEHNR and CDR2 is FQNEAQ (reference sequence). Trimming left V 6 bases short and J 0 bases short, with 4 bases between. This CDR3 contains 12 residues. Here the CDR3 reads CASRASTDTQYF. CDR3 coding DNA: TGTGCCAGCAGAGCTAGCACAGATACGCAGTATTTT.

J is TRBJ1-6 and V is TRBV9; D is perhaps TRBD1 (6 bases). The germline V and J ends were trimmed by 0 bases and 9 bases, with 22 bases remaining between them. There are 18 residues in the CDR3. Germline values: CDR1 SGDLS, CDR2 YYNGEE. The CDR3 DNA reads TGTGCCAGCAGCGTAGACCCAACGGACACAGGGTCTAGTTCACCCCTCCACTTT. Protein: CASSVDPTDTGSSSPLHF.

The chain uses TRBV6-5 and TRBJ2-5; the match to TRBD1 covers 7 bases. CDR1 is MNHEY and CDR2 is SVGAGI in the germline V gene. This CDR3 is 15 amino acids long. V lost 2 bases and J lost 4; bases outside the gene matches: 7. CDR3 protein: CASSYRGQQIETQYF. The DNA for the CDR3 is TGTGCCAGCAGTTACCGGGGACAGCAAATAGAGACCCAGTACTTC.

This chain joins TRBV5-1 and TRBJ1-3; D uncertain. Trimming removed 1 base at V and 4 bases at J, with 12 bases between. The CDR3 runs 15 residues. The germline V gene encodes CDR1 SGHRS and CDR2 YFSETQ. The CDR3 coding sequence is TGCGCCAGCAGCTTGTATCCGACGACAGGAAACACCATATATTTT. Protein: CASSLYPTTGNTIYF.

Here the CDR3 reads CASRDFPTDTQYF. The DNA for the CDR3 is TGTGCCAGCAGAGACTTTCCCACAGATACGCAGTATTTT. The chain recombines TRBV7-3 with TRBJ2-3; D gene uncertain. CDR1 is SGHTA and CDR2 is FQGTGA in the germline V gene. The CDR3 is made up of 13 amino acids. Between the trimmed V and J ends, which lost 6 bases and 2 bases, there was a span of 9 bases. Looking up the rest from reference TRBV7-3 and TRBJ2-3 gives the full variable domain: GAGVSQTPSNKVTEKGKYVELRCDPISGHTALYWYRQSLGQGPEFLIYFQGTGAADDSGLPNDRFFAVRPEGSVSTLKIQRTERGDSAVYLCASRDFPTDTQYFGPGTRLTVL.

Written as DNA, the CDR3 is TGTGCCAGCAGTGAAGCGGCAGGGGGCGCGGCTGAAAAACTGTTTTTT. Translating it yields CASSEAAGGAAEKLFF. This chain connects TRBV6-1 to TRBJ1-4; the match to TRBD1 covers 8 bases. The length of the CDR3 is 16 residues. J lost 7 bases, V lost 0 bases, and 7 bases had no gene match. From germline, CDR1 is MNHNS and CDR2 SASEGT.

This clone was seen a handful of times. The V gene is TRBV7-9, the J gene TRBJ1-1; no clear D gene. There are 14 residues in the CDR3. The V end lost 3 bases, the J end lost 0 bases, and 8 bases lay between the germline ends. Per the germline V gene, CDR1 is SEHNR and CDR2 is FQNEAQ (reference sequence). CDR3 amino acids: CASSFEVLNTEAFF. CDR3 DNA: TGTGCCAGCAGCTTTGAGGTTCTGAACACTGAAGCTTTCTTT.

This chain connects TRBV4-2 to TRBJ1-1, with TRBD1 matching 7 bases. With V trimmed by 4 bases and J by 2 bases, 7 bases remained unmatched. This CDR3 is built from 15 residues. CDR1 is LGHNA and CDR2 is YNFKEQ in the germline V gene. In DNA, the CDR3 is TGTGCCAGCAGCCCGGCTGGGACAGATAACACTGAAGCTTTCTTT. Protein sequence: CASSPAGTDNTEAFF.

The chain uses TRBV6-4 and TRBJ2-3; D might be TRBD2 (5 bases). The germline V and J ends were trimmed by 2 bases and 2 bases, with 11 bases remaining between them. The CDR3 totals 15 residues. Germline V CDR1 and CDR2: MRHNA, SNTAGT. The DNA of the CDR3 is TGTGCCAGCAGTGACCCCGGGGTCCCCACAGATACGCAGTATTTT. Translated: CASSDPGVPTDTQYF.

The chain links TRBV5-1 to TRBJ2-7; 8 bases are a match to TRBD1. Germline V gene data show CDR1 as SGHRS and CDR2 as YFSETQ. The CDR3 is made up of 16 amino acids. Trimming removed 4 bases from V and 0 bases from J; junction bases left unmatched: 9. The CDR3 bases are TGCGCCAGCAGCGTTACCGGGACAGGCTTCTCCTACGAGCAGTACTTC. This translates into CASSVTGTGFSYEQYF.